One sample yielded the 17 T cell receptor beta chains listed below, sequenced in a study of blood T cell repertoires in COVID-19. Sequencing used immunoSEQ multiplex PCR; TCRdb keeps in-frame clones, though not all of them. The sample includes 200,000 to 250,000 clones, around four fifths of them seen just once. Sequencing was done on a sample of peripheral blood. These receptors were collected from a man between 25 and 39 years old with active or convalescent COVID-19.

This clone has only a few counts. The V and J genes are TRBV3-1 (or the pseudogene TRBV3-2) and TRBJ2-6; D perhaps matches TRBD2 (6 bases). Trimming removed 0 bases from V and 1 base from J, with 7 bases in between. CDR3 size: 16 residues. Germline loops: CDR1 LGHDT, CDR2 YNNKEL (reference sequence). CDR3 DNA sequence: TGTGCCAGCAGCCAAGAAGGAGGGTCTGGGGCCAACGTCCTGACTTTC. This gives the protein CASSQEGGSGANVLTF.

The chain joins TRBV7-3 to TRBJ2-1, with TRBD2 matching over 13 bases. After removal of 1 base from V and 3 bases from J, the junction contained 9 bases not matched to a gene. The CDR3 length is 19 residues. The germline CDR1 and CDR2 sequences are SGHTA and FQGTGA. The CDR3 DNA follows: TGTGCCAGCAGCTTAAATTCCGGGACTAGCGGGACGGGCTACAATGAGCAGTTCTTC. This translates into CASSLNSGTSGTGYNEQFF.

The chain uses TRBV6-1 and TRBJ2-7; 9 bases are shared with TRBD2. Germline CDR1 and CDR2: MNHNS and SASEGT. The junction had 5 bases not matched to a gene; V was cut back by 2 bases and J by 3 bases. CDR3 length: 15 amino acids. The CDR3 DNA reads TGTGCCAGCAGTGAAATAGCGGGGGCTTTCTACGAGCAGTACTTC. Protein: CASSEIAGAFYEQYF.

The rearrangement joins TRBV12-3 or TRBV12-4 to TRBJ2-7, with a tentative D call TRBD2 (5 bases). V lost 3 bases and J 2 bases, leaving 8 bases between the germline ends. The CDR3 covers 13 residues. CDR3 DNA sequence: TGTGCCAGCAGTTTGCAGGAGGCCTACGAGCAGTACTTC. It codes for CASSLQEAYEQYF.

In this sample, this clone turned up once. The CDR3 sequence is CASSLDGGPGNTIYF. CDR3 bases: TGTGCCAGCAGCTTAGATGGGGGCCCTGGAAACACCATATATTTT. The chain joins TRBV11-2 to TRBJ1-3, with D perhaps TRBD1 (6 bases). V shed 0 bases and J shed 2 bases, with 8 bases lying between them. The length of the CDR3 is 15 residues. Germline lookup yields CDR1 SGHAT and CDR2 FQNNGV.

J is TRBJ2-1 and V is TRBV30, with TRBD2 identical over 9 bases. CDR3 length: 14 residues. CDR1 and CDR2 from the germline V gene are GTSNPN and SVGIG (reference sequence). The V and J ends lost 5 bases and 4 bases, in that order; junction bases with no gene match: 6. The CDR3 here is CAWAPLAGYNEQFF. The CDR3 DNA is TGTGCCTGGGCGCCCCTAGCGGGGTACAATGAGCAGTTCTTC.

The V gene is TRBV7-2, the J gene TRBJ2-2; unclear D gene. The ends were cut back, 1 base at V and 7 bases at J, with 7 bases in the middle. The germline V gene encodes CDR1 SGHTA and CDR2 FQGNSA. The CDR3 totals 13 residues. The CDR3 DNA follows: TGTGCCAGCAGCTTAGATCGCAGCGGGGAGCTGTTTTTT. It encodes CASSLDRSGELFF.

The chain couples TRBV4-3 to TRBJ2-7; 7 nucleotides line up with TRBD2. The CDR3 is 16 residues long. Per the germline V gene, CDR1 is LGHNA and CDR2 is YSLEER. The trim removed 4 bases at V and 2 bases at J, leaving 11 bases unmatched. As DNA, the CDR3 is TGCGCCAGCAGCCCCCACGGACTGGGAGGGACCTACGAGCAGTACTTC. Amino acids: CASSPHGLGGTYEQYF.

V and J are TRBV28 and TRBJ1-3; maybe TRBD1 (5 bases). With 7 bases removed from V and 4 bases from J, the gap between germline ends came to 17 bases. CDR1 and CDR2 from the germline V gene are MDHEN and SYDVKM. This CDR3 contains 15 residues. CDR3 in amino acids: CASTLGGTAGNTIYF. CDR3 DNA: TGTGCCAGCACCCTAGGAGGGACTGCGGGAAACACCATATATTTT.

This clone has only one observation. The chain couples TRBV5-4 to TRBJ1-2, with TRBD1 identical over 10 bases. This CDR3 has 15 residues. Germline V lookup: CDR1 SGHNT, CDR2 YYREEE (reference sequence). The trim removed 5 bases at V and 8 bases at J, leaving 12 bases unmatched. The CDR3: CASSLTGGALGGYTF. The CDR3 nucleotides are TGTGCCAGCAGTTTGACAGGGGGCGCCCTTGGGGGCTACACCTTC.

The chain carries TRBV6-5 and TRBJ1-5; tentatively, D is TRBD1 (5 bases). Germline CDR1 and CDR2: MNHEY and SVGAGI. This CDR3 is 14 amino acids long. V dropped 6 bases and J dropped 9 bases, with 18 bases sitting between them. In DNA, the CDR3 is TGTGCCAGCAGGTCCTCAGGGTCGAGTGCGCCCCAGCATTTT. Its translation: CASRSSGSSAPQHF.

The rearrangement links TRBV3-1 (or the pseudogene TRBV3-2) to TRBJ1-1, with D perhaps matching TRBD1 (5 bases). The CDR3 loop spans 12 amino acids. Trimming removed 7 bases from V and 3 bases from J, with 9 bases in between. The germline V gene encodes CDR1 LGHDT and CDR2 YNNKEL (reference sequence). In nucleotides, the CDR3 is TGTGCCAGCAAGGGCAGGGACACTGAAGCTTTCTTT. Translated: CASKGRDTEAFF.

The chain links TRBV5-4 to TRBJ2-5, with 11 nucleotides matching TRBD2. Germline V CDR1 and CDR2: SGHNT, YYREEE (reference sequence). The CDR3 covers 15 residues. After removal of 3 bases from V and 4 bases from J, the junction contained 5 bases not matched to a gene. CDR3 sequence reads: CASSSRLAGLETQYF. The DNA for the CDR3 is TGTGCCAGCAGCTCGAGACTAGCGGGGTTAGAGACCCAGTACTTC.

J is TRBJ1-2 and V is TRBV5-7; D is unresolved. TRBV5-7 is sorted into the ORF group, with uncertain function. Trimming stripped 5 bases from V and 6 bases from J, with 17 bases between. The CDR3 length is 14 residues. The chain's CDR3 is CASRPRQEYNGYTF. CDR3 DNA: TGTGCCAGCAGGCCTCGGCAGGAATATAATGGCTACACCTTC.

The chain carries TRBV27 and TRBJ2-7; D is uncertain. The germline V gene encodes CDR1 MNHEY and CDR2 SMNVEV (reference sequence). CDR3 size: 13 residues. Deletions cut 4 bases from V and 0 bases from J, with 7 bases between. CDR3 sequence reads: CASSSRSSYEQYF. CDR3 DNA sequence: TGTGCCAGCAGTTCCCGTAGCTCCTACGAGCAGTACTTC.

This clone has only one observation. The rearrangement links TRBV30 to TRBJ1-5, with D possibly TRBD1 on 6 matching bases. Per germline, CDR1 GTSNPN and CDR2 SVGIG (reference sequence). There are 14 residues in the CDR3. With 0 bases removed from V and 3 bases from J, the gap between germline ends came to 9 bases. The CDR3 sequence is CAWSVQGNNQPQHF. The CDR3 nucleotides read TGTGCCTGGAGTGTCCAGGGGAACAATCAGCCCCAGCATTTT.

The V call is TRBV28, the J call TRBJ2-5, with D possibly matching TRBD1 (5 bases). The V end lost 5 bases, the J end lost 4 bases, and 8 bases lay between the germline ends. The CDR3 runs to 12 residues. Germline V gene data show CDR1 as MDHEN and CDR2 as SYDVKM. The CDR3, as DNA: TGTGCCAGCAGTCAGGGCCCAGAGACCCAGTACTTC. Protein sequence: CASSQGPETQYF.